Here is one TCR beta chain with its context. This sample is part of a study of technical replicates of blood from a handful of donors. This CDR3 contains 12 residues. The germline gives CDR1 SNHLY, CDR2 FYNNEI. The V gene lost 3 bases and the J gene lost 4 bases, with 5 bases spanning the gap. Using immunoSEQ multiplex PCR, the repertoire was profiled, and TCRdb retains in-frame clones only, with some absent. The sample yields around 90,000 clones, roughly 94% seen once. The J gene is TRBJ2-3, the V gene TRBV2, with D unresolved. The origin of this receptor is a human donor in good health. The specimen sequenced was T cells isolated from PBMCs. CDR3 amino acids: CASSDRSDTQYF. Written as DNA, the CDR3 is TGTGCCAGCAGTGACAGATCAGATACGCAGTATTTT.